Detailed here is one TCR beta chain. This specimen belongs to a study of cytomegalovirus exposure and HLA in healthy donors. Amplification used 60 Vbeta primers and 13 Jbeta primers. Sequencing used immunoSEQ multiplex PCR; TCRdb keeps in-frame clones, though not all of them. The sample totals approximately 150,000 clones. The V segment lost 3 bases and the J segment 1 base; nucleotides outside the gene matches: 7. The CDR3 contains 16 residues. The germline gives CDR1 GTSNPN, CDR2 SVGIG (reference sequence). The sample taken for sequencing was PBMCs. The chain uses TRBV30 and TRBJ1-1; 11 bases are shared with TRBD1. The receptor was derived from a woman in her forties or fifties in good health and CMV-seronegative. The CDR3 region has the DNA TGTGCCTGGAGCAGAGGACAGGGGGCCGGGAACACTGAAGCTTTCTTT. Residues: CAWSRGQGAGNTEAFF.